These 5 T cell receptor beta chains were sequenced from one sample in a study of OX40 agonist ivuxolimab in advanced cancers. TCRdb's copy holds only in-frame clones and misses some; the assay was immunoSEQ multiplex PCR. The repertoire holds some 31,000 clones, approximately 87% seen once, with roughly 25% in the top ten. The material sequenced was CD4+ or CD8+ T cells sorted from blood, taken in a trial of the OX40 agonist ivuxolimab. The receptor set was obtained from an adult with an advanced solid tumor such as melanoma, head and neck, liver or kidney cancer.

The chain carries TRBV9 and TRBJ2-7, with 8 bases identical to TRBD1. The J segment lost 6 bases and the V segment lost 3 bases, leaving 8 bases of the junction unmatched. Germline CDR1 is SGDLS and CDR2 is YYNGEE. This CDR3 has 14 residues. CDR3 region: CASSASRTGREQYF. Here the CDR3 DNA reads TGTGCCAGCAGCGCCAGCCGGACAGGGCGCGAGCAGTACTTC.

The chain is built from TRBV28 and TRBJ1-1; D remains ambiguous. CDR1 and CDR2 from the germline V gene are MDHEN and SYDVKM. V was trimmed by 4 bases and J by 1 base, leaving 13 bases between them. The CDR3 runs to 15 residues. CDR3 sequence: CASSSPHGRNTEAFF. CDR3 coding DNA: TGTGCCAGCAGTTCCCCCCACGGGCGGAACACTGAAGCTTTCTTT.

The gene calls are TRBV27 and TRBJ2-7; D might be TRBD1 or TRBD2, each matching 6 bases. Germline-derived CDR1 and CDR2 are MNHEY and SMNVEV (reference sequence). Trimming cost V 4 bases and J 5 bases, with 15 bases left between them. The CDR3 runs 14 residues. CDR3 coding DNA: TGTGCCAGCAGTTCGCTCAGGGGCGGGGACGAGCAGTACTTC. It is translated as CASSSLRGGDEQYF.

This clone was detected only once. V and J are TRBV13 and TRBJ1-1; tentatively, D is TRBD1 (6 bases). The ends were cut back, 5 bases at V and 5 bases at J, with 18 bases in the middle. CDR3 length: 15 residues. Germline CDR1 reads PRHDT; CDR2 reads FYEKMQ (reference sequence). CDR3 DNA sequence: TGTGCCAGCAGCCCTATCAGGGGAGTGGTAACTGAAGCTTTCTTT. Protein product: CASSPIRGVVTEAFF.

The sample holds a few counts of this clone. CDR3 region: CASTARTGREKLFF. The CDR3 bases are TGTGCCAGCACGGCACGGACAGGGCGGGAAAAACTGTTTTTT. The chain uses TRBV2 and TRBJ1-4; 8 bases match TRBD1. Per germline, CDR1 SNHLY and CDR2 FYNNEI. After removal of 7 bases from V and 8 bases from J, the junction contained 9 bases not matched to a gene. This CDR3 is built from 14 residues.